This TCR beta chain was recovered during a study of blood T cell repertoires in COVID-19. The V end was cut by 2 bases, the J end by 2 bases, with 15 bases between. CDR3 length: 16 residues. Germline CDR1 and CDR2: SGHTA and FQGNSA. Here immunoSEQ multiplex PCR was the method, and the copy in TCRdb shows in-frame clones only, minus some. This sample has 440,000 or so clones; about nine tenths occur once, and the top ten carry 1.5% to 1.9%. Sequencing input: peripheral blood. The source of this sequence is a woman between 35 and 50 years old with COVID-19, enrolled during active disease. This chain joins TRBV7-2 and TRBJ1-2; D may be TRBD1 (6 bases). CDR3: CASSLSAGGENYGYTF. DNA of the CDR3: TGTGCCAGCAGCTTATCTGCGGGGGGCGAAAACTATGGCTACACCTTC.